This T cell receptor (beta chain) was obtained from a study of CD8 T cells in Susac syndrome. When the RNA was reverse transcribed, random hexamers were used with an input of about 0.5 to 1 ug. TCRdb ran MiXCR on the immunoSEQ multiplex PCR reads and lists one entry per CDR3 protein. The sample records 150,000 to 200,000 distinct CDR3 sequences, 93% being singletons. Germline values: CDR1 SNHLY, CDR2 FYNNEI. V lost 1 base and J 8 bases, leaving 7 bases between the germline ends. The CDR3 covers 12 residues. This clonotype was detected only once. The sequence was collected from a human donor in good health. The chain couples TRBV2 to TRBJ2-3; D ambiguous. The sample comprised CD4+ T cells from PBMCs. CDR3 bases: TGTGCCAGCAGTGAAGACAAGTCTACGCAGTATTTT. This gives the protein CASSEDKSTQYF.